One sample yielded the 9 T cell receptor beta chains listed below, sequenced in a study of T-cell memory formation after mild COVID-19. TCRdb re-called the 5' RACE reads with MiXCR, one entry per CDR3 protein. The sample shows hundreds of thousands of distinct CDR3 sequences, approximately 21% of them seen only once. Sequenced sample: PBMCs or a T cell subset sorted from them (not recorded which). The receptors originated from an adult woman who had mild COVID-19 (a few samples of this study predate the infection). Cell type and time point are not known.

This clonotype was observed a few times. V gene TRBV6-1 combines with J gene TRBJ2-7, with D unresolved. Between the trimmed V and J ends, which lost 7 bases and 3 bases, there was a span of 16 bases. Germline lookup yields CDR1 MNHNS and CDR2 SASEGT. This CDR3 is 14 amino acids long. The CDR3 coding sequence is TGTGCCAGCATAGGTTGGCAGTTACGCTACGAGCAGTACTTC. Translation: CASIGWQLRYEQYF.

There are a few counts of this clonotype. The chain has TRBV20-1 and TRBJ2-2; no clear D gene. The length of the CDR3 is 13 residues. The germline V gene has CDR1 DFQATT and CDR2 SNEGSKA (reference sequence). V lost 1 base and J 11 bases, leaving 14 bases between the germline ends. This chain's CDR3 is CSARVVGQAELFF. The CDR3 DNA reads as TGCAGTGCTAGAGTTGTAGGGCAGGCTGAGCTGTTTTTT.

The chain couples TRBV7-9 to TRBJ1-2, with a possible D match to TRBD1 (5 bases). Germline CDR1 reads SEHNR; CDR2 reads FQNEAQ (reference sequence). This CDR3 spans 14 amino acids. With 5 bases removed from V and 5 bases from J, the gap between germline ends came to 15 bases. The CDR3 DNA reads TGTGCCAGCAGCCGTCAGGGCAGGGAGTATGGCTACACCTTC. This gives the protein CASSRQGREYGYTF.

In this sample, this clonotype turned up a few times. V and J are TRBV28 and TRBJ2-3; TRBD2 matches 11 bases. V trimming: 3 bases; J trimming: 6 bases; junction bases outside the gene matches: 11. The CDR3 contains 17 residues. Germline CDR1 reads MDHEN; CDR2 reads SYDVKM. CDR3 nucleotides: TGTGCCAGCAGTTTGGCGTCTAGCGGGGGGCTTTTGGATACGCAGTATTTT. Amino acids: CASSLASSGGLLDTQYF. Supplemented by reference TRBV28 and TRBJ2-3, the full variable domain reads DVKVTQSSRYLVKRTGEKVFLECVQDMDHENMFWYRQDPGLGLRLIYFSYDVKMKEKGDIPEGYSVSREKKERFSLILESASTNQTSMYLCASSLASSGGLLDTQYFGPGTRLTVL.

This clonotype was picked up a small number of times. CDR3 region: CASRYTGVSNQPQHF. In nucleotides, the CDR3 is TGTGCCAGCAGATATACAGGGGTAAGCAATCAGCCCCAGCATTTT. V gene TRBV27 combines with J gene TRBJ1-5; 7 nucleotides agree with TRBD1. Looked up from germline, CDR1 is MNHEY and CDR2 is SMNVEV (reference sequence). This CDR3 comprises 15 residues. After removal of 6 bases from V and 1 base from J, the junction contained 6 bases not matched to a gene.

The gene calls are TRBV29-1 and TRBJ2-1; D possibly uses TRBD1 or TRBD2 (5 bases each). Germline-derived CDR1 and CDR2 are SQVTM and ANQGSEA. The CDR3 is 14 amino acids. Trimming shortened V by 0 bases and J by 3 bases, and 9 bases separated the two germline ends. This chain's CDR3 is CSVEETRGYNEQFF. CDR3 sequence (DNA): TGCAGCGTTGAAGAAACTAGGGGCTACAATGAGCAGTTCTTC.

This clonotype was seen only a few times. The chain couples TRBV6-4 to TRBJ2-3, with TRBD2 matching 15 bases. Germline V CDR1 and CDR2: MRHNA, SNTAGT. The CDR3 is 20 amino acids. J gave up 2 bases and V 7 bases, and 16 bases lay outside the gene matches. DNA for the CDR3: TGTGCCAGCACAAGTCATATTATGGGACTAGCGGGAGGTCCCACAGATACGCAGTATTTT. Its protein product is CASTSHIMGLAGGPTDTQYF.

The chain couples TRBV7-9 to TRBJ2-3, with 7 positions matching TRBD2. The CDR3 totals 15 residues. Germline trimming cut 5 bases from V and 1 base from J; bases unmatched to any gene: 6. The germline gives CDR1 SEHNR, CDR2 FQNEAQ (reference sequence). The CDR3 nucleotides are TGTGCCAGCAGCCCAGTGGCGGGGGGCACAGATACGCAGTATTTT. Protein sequence: CASSPVAGGTDTQYF. Variable domain in full (rest from reference TRBV7-9 and TRBJ2-3): DTGVSQNPRHKITKRGQNVTFRCDPISEHNRLYWYRQTLGQGPEFLTYFQNEAQLEKSRLLSDRFSAERPKGSFSTLEIQRTEQGDSAMYLCASSPVAGGTDTQYFGPGTRLTVL.

This clonotype was seen only a few times. The V gene is TRBV7-3, the J gene TRBJ2-5; TRBD2 matches at 10 bases. Germline V gene data show CDR1 as SGHTA and CDR2 as FQGTGA. The CDR3 is 15 amino acids. With V trimmed by 5 bases and J by 0 bases, 3 bases remained unmatched. The CDR3 reads CASSAGLADQETQYF. The DNA for the CDR3 is TGTGCCAGCAGCGCTGGACTAGCGGACCAAGAGACCCAGTACTTC.